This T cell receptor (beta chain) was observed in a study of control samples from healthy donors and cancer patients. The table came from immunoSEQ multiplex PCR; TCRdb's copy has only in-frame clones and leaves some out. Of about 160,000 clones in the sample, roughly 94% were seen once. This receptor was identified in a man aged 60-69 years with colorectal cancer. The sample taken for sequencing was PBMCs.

The CDR3 coding sequence is TGCGCCAGCAACCTTTTGGGCCCGAACACCGGGGAGCTGTTTTTT. The encoded protein is CASNLLGPNTGELFF. V and J are TRBV5-1 and TRBJ2-2; D remains unclear. V was clipped by 6 bases and J by 0 bases, with 12 bases between them. CDR3 size: 15 residues. Germline loops: CDR1 SGHRS, CDR2 YFSETQ. The whole variable domain, remainder taken from reference TRBV5-1 and TRBJ2-2, is KAGVTQTPRYLIKTRGQQVTLSCSPISGHRSVSWYQQTPGQGLQFLFEYFSETQRNKGNFPGRFSGRQFSNSRSEMNVSTLELGDSALYLCASNLLGPNTGELFFGEGSRLTVL.